This T cell receptor beta chain is from a study of T cells after yellow fever vaccination. Study in general: Low-cell-number fractions underwent preparation using SMART-Seq v4 Ultra Low Input. Whole-study results and caveats: Some clonotypes, a small share, were shared between CD4 and CD8 compartments. Weaker, the secondary response had a peak occurring faster, on day 5 versus 15.

Comment on this clonotype: Its cognate antigen is unknown.

This CDR3 spans 16 amino acids. From germline, CDR1 is LGHNA and CDR2 YSLEER. Trimming removed 4 bases from V and 2 bases from J, with 15 bases in between. A single record per CDR3 protein comes from TCRdb applying MiXCR to the 5' RACE reads. Among almost 600,000 distinct CDR3 sequences listed, about 14% were seen once. Sequenced material: PBMCs, taken on the day of the yellow fever booster vaccination. This clonotype was obtained from a man between 25 and 39 years old who received the YFV17D yellow fever vaccine. The chain combines TRBV4-3 with TRBJ2-1, with TRBD2 as a possible D gene (6 bases). The CDR3: CASSRLGDLAYNEQFF. CDR3 DNA: TGCGCCAGCAGCCGCCTGGGGGACTTAGCCTACAATGAGCAGTTCTTC.